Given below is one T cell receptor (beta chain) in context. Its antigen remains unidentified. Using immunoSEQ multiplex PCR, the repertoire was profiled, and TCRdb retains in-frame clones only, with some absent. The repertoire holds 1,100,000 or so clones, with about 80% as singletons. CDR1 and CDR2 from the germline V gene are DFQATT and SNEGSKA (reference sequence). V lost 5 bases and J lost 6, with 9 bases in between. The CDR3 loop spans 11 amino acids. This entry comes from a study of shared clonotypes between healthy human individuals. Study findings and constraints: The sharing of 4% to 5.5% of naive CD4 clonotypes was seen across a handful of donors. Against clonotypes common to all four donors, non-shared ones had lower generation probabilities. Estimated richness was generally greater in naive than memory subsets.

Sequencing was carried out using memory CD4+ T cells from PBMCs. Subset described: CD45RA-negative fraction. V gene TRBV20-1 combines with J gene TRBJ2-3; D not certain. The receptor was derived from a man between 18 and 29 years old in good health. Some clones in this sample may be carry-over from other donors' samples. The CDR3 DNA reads TGCAGTGCTGGGCAGAGGGATACGCAGTATTTT. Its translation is CSAGQRDTQYF.